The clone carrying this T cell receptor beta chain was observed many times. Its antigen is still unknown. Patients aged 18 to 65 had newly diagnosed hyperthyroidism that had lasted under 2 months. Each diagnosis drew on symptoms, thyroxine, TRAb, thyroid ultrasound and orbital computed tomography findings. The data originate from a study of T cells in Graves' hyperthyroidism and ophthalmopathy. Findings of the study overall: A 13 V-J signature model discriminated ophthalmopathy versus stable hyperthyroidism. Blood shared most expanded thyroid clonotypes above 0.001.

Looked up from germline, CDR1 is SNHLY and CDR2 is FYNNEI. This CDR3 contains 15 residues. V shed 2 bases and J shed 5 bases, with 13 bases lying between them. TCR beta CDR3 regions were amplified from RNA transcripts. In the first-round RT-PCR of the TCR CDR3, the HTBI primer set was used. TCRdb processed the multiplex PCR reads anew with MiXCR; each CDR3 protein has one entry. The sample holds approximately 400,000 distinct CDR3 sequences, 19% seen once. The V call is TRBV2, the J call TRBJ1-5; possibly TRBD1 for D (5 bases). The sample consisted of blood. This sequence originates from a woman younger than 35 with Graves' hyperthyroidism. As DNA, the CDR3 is TGTGCCAGCAGTGAAAATCCCGGGGCCCATCAGCCCCAGCATTTT. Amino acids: CASSENPGAHQPQHF. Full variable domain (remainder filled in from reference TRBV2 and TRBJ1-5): EPEVTQTPSHQVTQMGQEVILRCVPISNHLYFYWYRQILGQKVEFLVSFYNNEISEKSEIFDDQFSVERPDGSNFTLKIRSTKLEDSAMYFCASSENPGAHQPQHFGDGTRLSIL.